This T cell receptor beta chain was sequenced during a study of T cell responses to AZD1222 COVID-19 vaccine. Regarding the study as a whole: Seropositive status at baseline applied to only 6 or 7 AZD1222 recipients. Females made up more of the donors, who were largely white British, and clonal diversity may have come out too low.

In germline, CDR1 is SEHNR, CDR2 FQNEAQ (reference sequence). This CDR3 contains 14 residues. Produced via immunoSEQ multiplex PCR; TCRdb's table is partial and in-frame only. The table shows approximately 190,000 clones, with approximately 91% occurring only once. About this clone itself: Its antigen is not identified. Compared with germline, one end of the junction differs, possibly owing to a read error.

The V and J genes are TRBV7-9 and TRBJ2-7; D unresolved. The material was peripheral blood, obtained on day 0 of AZD1222 vaccination. The source is an adult in good health. The CDR3 region is CASSPSLPNLSPLF. Here the CDR3 DNA reads TGTGCCAGCAGCCCATCTTTGCCAAATTTATCACCACTCTTC.